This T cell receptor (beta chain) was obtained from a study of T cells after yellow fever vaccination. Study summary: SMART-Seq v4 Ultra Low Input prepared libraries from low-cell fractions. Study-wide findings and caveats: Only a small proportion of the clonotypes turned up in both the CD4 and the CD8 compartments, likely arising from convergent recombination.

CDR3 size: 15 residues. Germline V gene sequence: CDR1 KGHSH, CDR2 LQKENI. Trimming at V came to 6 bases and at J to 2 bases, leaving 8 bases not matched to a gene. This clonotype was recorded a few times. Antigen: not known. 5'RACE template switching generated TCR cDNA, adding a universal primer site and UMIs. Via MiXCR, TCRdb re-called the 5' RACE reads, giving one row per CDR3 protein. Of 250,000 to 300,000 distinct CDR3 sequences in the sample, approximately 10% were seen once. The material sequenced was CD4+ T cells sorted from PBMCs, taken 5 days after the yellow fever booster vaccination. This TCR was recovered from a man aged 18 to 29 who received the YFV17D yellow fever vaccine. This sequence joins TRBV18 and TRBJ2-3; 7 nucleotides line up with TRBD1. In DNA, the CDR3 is TGTGCCAGCTCGCCATTCGGGACAGCCACAGATACGCAGTATTTT. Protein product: CASSPFGTATDTQYF.